The 26 T cell receptor beta chains below come from one sample, sequenced in a study of regulatory T cells in long-lasting Graves disease. Indicated time point: newly diagnosed GD, antithyroid drugs for less than 3 months. PBMC-derived RNA was used for the TCR library. Sequencing libraries for TCR beta were prepared with iRepertoire HTBI primers and Arm-PCR of CDR3 regions. MiXCR was run by TCRdb on the multiplex PCR reads, yielding one entry per CDR3 protein. Of 600,000 to 650,000 distinct CDR3 sequences detected, 15% to 20% appear once; the ten largest clones hold around 19%. This same sample was also part of a study on T cells in Graves' hyperthyroidism and ophthalmopathy.

Sequenced here: peripheral blood mononuclear cells (PBMCs), sampled at new diagnosis, from a patient treated with antithyroid drugs. The receptors come from a woman in her 30s with Graves disease.

This clonotype was observed many times. J is TRBJ2-5 and V is TRBV28; D possibly corresponds to TRBD1 (5 bases). The CDR3 covers 14 residues. V lost 5 bases and J lost 7, with 17 bases in between. The V gene's germline CDR1 is MDHEN and CDR2 SYDVKM. CDR3 coding DNA: TGTGCCAGCAGTATTCTACAGGACGGCGTGACCCAGTACTTC. The encoded protein is CASSILQDGVTQYF. Looking up the rest from reference TRBV28 and TRBJ2-5 gives the full variable domain: DVKVTQSSRYLVKRTGEKVFLECVQDMDHENMFWYRQDPGLGLRLIYFSYDVKMKEKGDIPEGYSVSREKKERFSLILESASTNQTSMYLCASSILQDGVTQYFGPGTRLLVL.

In this sample, this clonotype turned up a few times. The CDR3 is CASSLEPGMSALHF. In nucleotides, the CDR3 is TGTGCCAGCAGCTTAGAGCCGGGGATGTCGGCCCTCCACTTT. This rearrangement joins TRBV7-2 to TRBJ1-6; D not resolved. Germline V gives CDR1 SGHTA, CDR2 FQGNSA. The V gene lost 1 base and the J gene lost 14 bases, with 15 bases spanning the gap. The length of the CDR3 is 14 residues. Complete variable domain (other parts from reference TRBV7-2 and TRBJ1-6): GAGVSQSPSNKVTEKGKDVELRCDPISGHTALYWYRQSLGQGLEFLIYFQGNSAPDKSGLPSDRFSAERTGGSVSTLTIQRTQQEDSAVYLCASSLEPGMSALHFGNGTRLTVT.

This clonotype was seen only a few times. The CDR3 nucleotides are TGTGCCAGCAGGGCTGGGTACTACTACGAGCAGTACTTC. This codes for CASRAGYYYEQYF. J is TRBJ2-7 and V is TRBV27, with D hard to call. V lost 6 bases, J lost 3 bases, and 12 bases lay in between. This CDR3 has 13 residues. Germline V gives CDR1 MNHEY, CDR2 SMNVEV (reference sequence).

This clonotype was recorded at least ten times. This chain connects TRBV20-1 to TRBJ2-3; D call uncertain. The CDR3 is made up of 14 amino acids. The germline CDR1 and CDR2 sequences are DFQATT and SNEGSKA (reference sequence). Trimming shortened V by 3 bases and J by 0 bases, and 10 bases separated the two germline ends. The CDR3 DNA is TGCAGTGCTAGTCGGGCGACTAGCACAGATACGCAGTATTTT. Protein: CSASRATSTDTQYF.

This clonotype was seen more than once but under ten times. The chain combines TRBV20-1 with TRBJ2-5, with 8 bases fitting TRBD2. This CDR3 region has 13 residues. The ends lost 3 bases at V and 5 bases at J; junction bases unmatched: 5. Germline CDR1 is DFQATT and CDR2 is SNEGSKA (reference sequence). CDR3 sequence: CSARFPGGETQYF. CDR3 nucleotide sequence: TGCAGTGCTAGGTTCCCGGGGGGGGAGACCCAGTACTTC.

The chain couples TRBV29-1 to TRBJ1-4, with 8 bases identical to TRBD1. The V and J ends lost 2 bases and 8 bases, in that order; junction bases with no gene match: 7. CDR3 length: 14 amino acids. Germline V gene sequence: CDR1 SQVTM, CDR2 ANQGSEA. The CDR3 spells CSVELAGGVEKLFF. As DNA, the CDR3 is TGCAGCGTTGAATTGGCAGGGGGCGTCGAAAAACTGTTTTTT.

The rearrangement links TRBV6-2 or TRBV6-3 to TRBJ1-2; D is unclear. Germline CDR1 is MNHEY and CDR2 is SVGEGT. The CDR3 runs to 13 residues. The V end lost 0 bases, the J end lost 7 bases, and 9 bases lay between the germline ends. The CDR3 DNA is TGTGCCAGCAGTTACTCTGGGCAGCCTGGCTACACCTTC. This gives the protein CASSYSGQPGYTF.

This clonotype was found many times. The CDR3 sequence: CASSPGTGGGYEQYF. In nucleotides, the CDR3 is TGTGCCAGCAGCCCGGGGACAGGGGGCGGGTACGAGCAGTACTTC. The V gene is TRBV11-2, the J gene TRBJ2-7; 12 nucleotides line up with TRBD1. CDR1 is SGHAT, CDR2 FQNNGV, per germline. J lost 4 bases, V lost 5 bases, and 6 bases had no gene match. This CDR3 comprises 15 residues.

This clonotype appeared many times. The genes are TRBV20-1 and TRBJ2-3; 11 nucleotides align to TRBD2. The junction had 11 bases not matched to a gene; V was cut back by 6 bases and J by 3 bases. The germline CDR1 and CDR2 sequences are DFQATT and SNEGSKA (reference sequence). The CDR3 extends over 16 amino acids. CDR3 coding DNA: TGCAGTGCCAAACACTGGGCTAGCGGGAGGACAGATACGCAGTATTTT. It yields the protein CSAKHWASGRTDTQYF.

This clonotype was recorded many times. The chain uses TRBV2 and TRBJ1-2, with D possibly TRBD1 on 5 matching bases. The length of the CDR3 is 14 residues. The germline V and J ends were trimmed by 6 bases and 8 bases, with 19 bases remaining between them. The germline gives CDR1 SNHLY, CDR2 FYNNEI. CDR3 DNA: TGTGCCAGCAGGGACCCCAGGGAAGACCACGGCTACACCTTC. Protein sequence: CASRDPREDHGYTF. Complete variable domain (other parts from reference TRBV2 and TRBJ1-2): EPEVTQTPSHQVTQMGQEVILRCVPISNHLYFYWYRQILGQKVEFLVSFYNNEISEKSEIFDDQFSVERPDGSNFTLKIRSTKLEDSAMYFCASRDPREDHGYTFGSGTRLTVV.

This clonotype was picked up many times. The chain is built from TRBV2 and TRBJ2-1; D is unclear. CDR3 size: 11 residues. Germline CDR1 SNHLY, CDR2 FYNNEI. V gave up 4 bases and J gave up 10 bases, with 8 bases separating them. The CDR3, as DNA: TGTGCCAGCAGTGGGCTGAGGGAGCAGTTCTTC. Protein sequence: CASSGLREQFF.

This clonotype was seen a few times. The chain is built from TRBV12-3 or TRBV12-4 and TRBJ2-4; 7 bases are shared with TRBD1. The V and J ends lost 4 bases and 6 bases, in that order; junction bases with no gene match: 9. The CDR3 consists of 15 residues. In DNA, the CDR3 is TGTGCCAGCAGTTCTCGACAGGGCGTACTAAACATTCAGTACTTC. Encoded protein: CASSSRQGVLNIQYF.

The chain carries TRBV9 and TRBJ1-2; D uncertain. CDR3 size: 14 residues. V shed 6 bases and J shed 3 bases, with 15 bases lying between them. Germline assignment: CDR1 SGDLS and CDR2 YYNGEE. Here the CDR3 DNA reads TGTGCCAGCACCAAAGGTCACAGCGACTATGGCTACACCTTC. Protein product: CASTKGHSDYGYTF.

This chain links TRBV5-1 with TRBJ1-1; D is possibly TRBD1 (5 bases). Trimming shortened V by 3 bases and J by 7 bases, and 16 bases separated the two germline ends. The CDR3 contains 14 residues. From germline, CDR1 is SGHRS and CDR2 YFSETQ. This CDR3 reads CASSSGGRGDEAFF. In nucleotides, the CDR3 is TGCGCCAGCAGCTCCGGGGGTCGAGGAGATGAAGCTTTCTTT.

This rearrangement joins TRBV13 to TRBJ2-5, with D unresolved. V gave up 0 bases and J gave up 1 base, with 6 bases separating them. Germline V CDR1 and CDR2: PRHDT, FYEKMQ (reference sequence). The CDR3 runs to 14 residues. The CDR3 loop reads CASSLGPVQETQYF. The DNA for the CDR3 is TGTGCCAGCAGCTTAGGCCCGGTCCAAGAGACCCAGTACTTC.

Details on this clonotype: Germline and junction disagree at one end, which may indicate a read error. The gene calls are TRBV6-2 or TRBV6-3 and TRBJ2-7, with 9 bases lining up with TRBD1. The CDR3 runs to 18 residues. CDR1 MNHEY and CDR2 SVGEGT come from the germline V gene. The CDR3 sequence: CASSYSNKAGQGSGEQCF. The CDR3 DNA reads TGTGCCAGCAGTTACTCCAACAAGGCGGGACAGGGATCTGGCGAGCAGTGCTTC.

As regards this clonotype: A much larger clone lies a single base off, so this may be a read error. V is TRBV27 and J is TRBJ1-6; D might be TRBD1 (5 bases). The CDR3 sequence is 15 residues long. The germline V gene encodes CDR1 MNHEY and CDR2 SMNVEV (reference sequence). The chain's CDR3 is CASGRGAQYNSPLRF. CDR3 sequence (DNA): TGTGCCAGCGGACGAGGGGCCCAATATAATTCACCCCTCCGCTTT.

Comments on this clonotype: It may be a read error: a sequence one base away is much more abundant. The chain couples TRBV7-2 to TRBJ2-1, with TRBD1 identical over 7 bases. There are 14 residues in the CDR3. CDR1 and CDR2 (germline): SGHTA, FQGNSA. The ends lost 5 bases at V and 4 bases at J; junction bases unmatched: 5. CDR3 loop: CASSTGAVYNEQFF. CDR3 DNA sequence: TGTGCCAGCAGCACAGGGGCCGTTTACAATGAGCAGTTCTTC.

This clonotype showed up many times. The gene calls are TRBV6-1 and TRBJ2-3; TRBD2 agrees at 8 bases. V shed 6 bases, J shed 6 bases, and the junction held 8 bases outside the gene matches. Germline V lookup: CDR1 MNHNS, CDR2 SASEGT. The CDR3 spans 14 residues. CDR3 region: CASRGLARTDTQYF. The DNA for the CDR3 is TGTGCCAGCAGAGGACTAGCCCGGACTGATACGCAGTATTTT.

Concerning this clonotype itself: At one boundary the junction diverges from the germline segment, which might be a read error. This chain links TRBV19 with TRBJ2-2; D might be TRBD1 (6 bases). This CDR3 comprises 15 residues. Germline V gene lookup returns CDR1 LNHDA and CDR2 SQIVND (reference sequence). CDR3 coding DNA: TGTGCCACATCACGACAGGAACTCAACACCGGGGAGCCGTTTTTT. As protein: CATSRQELNTGEPFF.

Many counts were recorded for this clonotype. The rearrangement links TRBV12-3 or TRBV12-4 to TRBJ1-2; D is unclear. This CDR3 has 13 residues. Trimming stripped 2 bases from V and 4 bases from J, with 8 bases between. CDR3 DNA sequence: TGTGCCAGCAGTTTACAGACGGTCTATGGCTACACCTTC. It codes for CASSLQTVYGYTF.

Regarding this clonotype: A clone one base away is much larger, so this may be a read error. The gene calls are TRBV2 and TRBJ2-7; D possibly corresponds to TRBD1 (5 bases). The CDR3 spans 14 residues. Germline CDR1 and CDR2: SNHLY and FYNNEI. V shed 7 bases and J shed 4 bases, with 17 bases lying between them. As DNA, the CDR3 is TGTGCCAGCATTAGGGGCAGCCTAAGATACGAGCAGTACTTC. Amino acid sequence: CASIRGSLRYEQYF. The entire variable domain, with the rest obtained from reference TRBV2 and TRBJ2-7, is as follows: EPEVTQTPSHQVTQMGQEVILRCVPISNHLYFYWYRQILGQKVEFLVSFYNNEISEKSEIFDDQFSVERPDGSNFTLKIRSTKLEDSAMYFCASIRGSLRYEQYFGPGTRLTVT.

The J gene is TRBJ1-2, the V gene TRBV19; D remains ambiguous. There are 15 residues in the CDR3. V lost 3 bases to trimming and J lost 4 bases, with 15 bases between them. Germline-derived CDR1 and CDR2 are LNHDA and SQIVND (reference sequence). The CDR3 region is CASSITSSTLYGYTF. Written as DNA, the CDR3 is TGTGCCAGTAGTATTACGTCGTCAACTCTCTATGGCTACACCTTC. Based on the CDR3 plus reference TRBV19 and TRBJ1-2, the full variable domain is DGGITQSPKYLFRKEGQNVTLSCEQNLNHDAMYWYRQDPGQGLRLIYYSQIVNDFQKGDIAEGYSVSREKKESFPLTVTSAQKNPTAFYLCASSITSSTLYGYTFGSGTRLTVV.

This clonotype was observed at least ten times. The chain employs TRBV10-3 and TRBJ2-7; tentatively, D is TRBD1 (6 bases). Germline V lookup: CDR1 ENHRY, CDR2 SYGVKD. V lost 5 bases to trimming and J lost 7 bases, with 15 bases between them. CDR3 length: 13 amino acids. The CDR3 DNA reads as TGTGCCATCAGTAGAGGACAGTTCGGGGAGCAGTACTTC. This translates into CAISRGQFGEQYF.

J is TRBJ2-7 and V is TRBV7-6; 10 nucleotides agree with TRBD1. The V gene's germline CDR1 is SGHVS and CDR2 FNYEAQ. The V gene end was trimmed by 5 bases and the J gene end by 7 bases; junction bases not matched to a gene: 5. This CDR3 is 13 amino acids long. CDR3 sequence (DNA): TGTGCCAGCAGCGGGGACAGGGGAGGTGAGCAGTACTTC. This translates into CASSGDRGGEQYF.

Only a few counts were recorded for this clonotype. This sequence joins TRBV3-1 and TRBJ2-7, with D maybe TRBD2 (7 bases). CDR3 size: 14 residues. The V end lost 2 bases, the J end lost 3 bases, and 11 bases lay between the germline ends. CDR1 is LGHDT, CDR2 YNNKEL, per germline (reference sequence). In nucleotides, the CDR3 is TGTGCCAGCAGCCAAAGGGGAGGGGGCTACGAGCAGTACTTC. This gives the protein CASSQRGGGYEQYF.